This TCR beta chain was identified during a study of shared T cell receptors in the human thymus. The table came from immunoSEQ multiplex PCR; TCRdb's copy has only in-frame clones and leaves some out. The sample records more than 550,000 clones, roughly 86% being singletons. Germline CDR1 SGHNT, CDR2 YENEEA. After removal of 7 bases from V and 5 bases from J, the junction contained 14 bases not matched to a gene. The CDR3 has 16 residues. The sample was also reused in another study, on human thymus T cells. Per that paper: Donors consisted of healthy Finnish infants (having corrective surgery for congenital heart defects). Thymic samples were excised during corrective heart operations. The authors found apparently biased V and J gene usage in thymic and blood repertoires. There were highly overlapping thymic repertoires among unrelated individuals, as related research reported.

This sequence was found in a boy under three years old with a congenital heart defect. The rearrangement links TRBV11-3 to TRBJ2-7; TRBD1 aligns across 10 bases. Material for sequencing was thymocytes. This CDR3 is CASKIGPGTGDHEQYF. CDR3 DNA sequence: TGTGCCAGCAAAATTGGTCCCGGGACAGGGGATCACGAGCAGTACTTC. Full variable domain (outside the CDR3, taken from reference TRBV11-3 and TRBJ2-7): EAGVVQSPRYKIIEKKQPVAFWCNPISGHNTLYWYLQNLGQGPELLIRYENEEAVDDSQLPKDRFSAERLKGVDSTLKIQPAELGDSAVYLCASKIGPGTGDHEQYFGPGTRLTVT.